This TCR beta chain stems from a study of CD8+ T cells in alopecia areata. Study outcomes and limitations: Lesional scalp displayed greater clonality than normal scalp, most notably in alopecia totalis/universalis. Scalp samples also yield sequences from resident alphabeta T cells of normal skin.

Sorting of CD4+ cells into CD25+CD127- cells was performed for a handful of patients. PBMCs served as the source from which CD4+ and CD8+ T cells were sorted. Concerning this clone itself: The antigen is undetermined.

cDNA prepared by RNA extraction and subsequent reverse transcription served as the template for sequencing. Using immunoSEQ multiplex PCR, the repertoire was profiled, and TCRdb retains in-frame clones only, with some absent. The sample contains tens of thousands of clones, roughly three fifths of which appear only once. V lost 6 bases, J lost 6 bases, and 6 bases stayed unmatched. The germline CDR1 and CDR2 sequences are ENHRY and SYGVKD. The CDR3 is made up of 13 amino acids. This sequence was found in a human donor with alopecia areata. The rearrangement links TRBV10-3 to TRBJ2-7; 9 bases are a match to TRBD1. The specimen sequenced was CD4+ Tregs sorted from blood. The CDR3 region has the DNA TGTGCCATCAGGCGGGACAGGGATCGCGAGCAGTACTTC. Its protein is CAIRRDRDREQYF.